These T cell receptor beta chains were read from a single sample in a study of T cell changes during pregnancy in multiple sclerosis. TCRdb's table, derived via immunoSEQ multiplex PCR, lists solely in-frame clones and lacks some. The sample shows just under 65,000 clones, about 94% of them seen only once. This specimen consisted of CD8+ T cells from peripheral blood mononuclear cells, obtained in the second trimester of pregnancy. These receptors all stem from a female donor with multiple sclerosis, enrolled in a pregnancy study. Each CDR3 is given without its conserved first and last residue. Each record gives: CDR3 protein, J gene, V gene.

CDR3 protein: SVEVRGLGAVEQY
J gene: TRBJ2-7
V gene: TRBV29-1

CDR3 protein: ASSMIAGYTGELF
J gene: TRBJ2-2
V gene: TRBV7-9

CDR3 protein: ASSRGGQPQH
J gene: TRBJ1-5
V gene: TRBV6-1

CDR3 protein: ASSIGAGMVETQY
J gene: TRBJ2-5
V gene: TRBV19

CDR3 protein: ASSQDYAGGEF
J gene: TRBJ2-1
V gene: TRBV4-1

CDR3 protein: ASSPPGGSGYEQY
J gene: TRBJ2-7
V gene: TRBV7-9

CDR3 protein: ASSLSSGTETQY
J gene: TRBJ2-5
V gene: TRBV27

CDR3 protein: ASSQHTGTSGNEQF
J gene: TRBJ2-1
V gene: TRBV4-2

CDR3 protein: ASSILLQAADTQY
J gene: TRBJ2-3
V gene: TRBV19

CDR3 protein: AGTQGAIYGYT
J gene: TRBJ1-2
V gene: TRBV6-1

CDR3 protein: ASSLGTDGGGYEQY
J gene: TRBJ2-7
V gene: TRBV5-4

CDR3 protein: ASSSGAGGNTNEQF
J gene: TRBJ2-1
V gene: TRBV7-9

CDR3 protein: ASSLGLAGGTYEQY
J gene: TRBJ2-7
V gene: TRBV5-1

CDR3 protein: ASGRRGFNTEAF
J gene: TRBJ1-1
V gene: TRBV6-1

CDR3 protein: ASSQSIPVQVRETASDYGYT
J gene: TRBJ1-2
V gene: TRBV23-1

CDR3 protein: ASSVTGWVAKNIQY
J gene: TRBJ2-4
V gene: TRBV9

CDR3 protein: ASSLGGTSVHEQF
J gene: TRBJ2-1
V gene: TRBV7-9

CDR3 protein: ASSLDPGQGTEAF
J gene: TRBJ1-1
V gene: TRBV27

CDR3 protein: ASSAGGEKLF
J gene: TRBJ1-4
V gene: TRBV6-5

CDR3 protein: ASTADYNEQF
J gene: TRBJ2-1
V gene: TRBV6-1

CDR3 protein: ASSISPGTGIEQY
J gene: TRBJ2-7
V gene: TRBV19

CDR3 protein: ASSLALAGVGNEQF
J gene: TRBJ2-1
V gene: TRBV7-9

CDR3 protein: ASSFRDISYNEQF
J gene: TRBJ2-1
V gene: TRBV7-2

CDR3 protein: ASSQDRPNYEQY
J gene: TRBJ2-7
V gene: TRBV6-6

CDR3 protein: ASSHIPGQGITEAF
J gene: TRBJ1-1
V gene: TRBV9

CDR3 protein: ASSGGGAEAF
J gene: TRBJ1-1
V gene: TRBV2

CDR3 protein: ASSFYGGIRDTQY
J gene: TRBJ2-3
V gene: TRBV27

CDR3 protein: ASQLGYSNQPQH
J gene: TRBJ1-5
V gene: TRBV28

CDR3 protein: ASSSSWRAGETQY
J gene: TRBJ2-5
V gene: TRBV7-8

CDR3 protein: ASSQDHLAGPYNEQF
J gene: TRBJ2-1
V gene: TRBV4-2

CDR3 protein: ASSAWTGNQPQH
J gene: TRBJ1-5
V gene: TRBV28

CDR3 protein: ASSLPGTGGDYT
J gene: TRBJ1-2
V gene: TRBV7-2

CDR3 protein: ASSLGPGLAGVGEQY
J gene: TRBJ2-7
V gene: TRBV13